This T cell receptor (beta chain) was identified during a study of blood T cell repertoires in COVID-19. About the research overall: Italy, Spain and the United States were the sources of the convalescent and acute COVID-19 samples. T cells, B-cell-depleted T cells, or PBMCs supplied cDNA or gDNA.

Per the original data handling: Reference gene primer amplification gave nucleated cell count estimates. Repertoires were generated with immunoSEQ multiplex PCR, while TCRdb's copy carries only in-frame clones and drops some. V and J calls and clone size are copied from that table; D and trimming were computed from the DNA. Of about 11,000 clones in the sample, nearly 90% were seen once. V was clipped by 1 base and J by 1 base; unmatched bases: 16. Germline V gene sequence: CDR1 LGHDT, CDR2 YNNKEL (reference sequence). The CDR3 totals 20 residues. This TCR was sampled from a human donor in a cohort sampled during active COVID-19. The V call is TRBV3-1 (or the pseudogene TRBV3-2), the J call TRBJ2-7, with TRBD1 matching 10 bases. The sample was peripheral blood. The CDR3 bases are TGTGCCAGCAGCCAAGGCCGGGACAGGGGCTCTTCGGACCCTTCCTACGAGCAGTACTTC. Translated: CASSQGRDRGSSDPSYEQYF.